Listed below are T cell receptor beta chains from one sample, sequenced in a study of control samples from healthy donors and cancer patients. Assay: immunoSEQ multiplex PCR; the TCRdb copy retains only in-frame clones and omits some. Of 120,000 or so clones listed, roughly 87% are singletons. The sample taken for sequencing was blood. Receptors were obtained from a man aged 40-49 years in good health. CDR3s include the opening cysteine and the closing phenylalanine or tryptophan. Each record gives: D gene, V gene, J gene, clone size, CDR3 DNA, CDR3 protein. D genes are given only for firm matches. Only part of the rows carry a size: once, few, many, or a class if the clone is expanded.

>NA|TRBV18|TRBJ2-1|NA
TGTGCCAGCTCACCAAGGGTGGGGTTCAATGAGCAGTTCTTC
CASSPRVGFNEQFF
>TRBD1|TRBV2|TRBJ2-1|NA
TGTGCCAGCTGCCTAGCCGGTCCGGGACAGGACTTCTTC
CASCLAGPGQDFF
>TRBD1|TRBV11-3|TRBJ1-2|NA
TGTGCCAGCAGCTTTCGGTACGGACAGGGGGCTTATGGCTACACCTTC
CASSFRYGQGAYGYTF
>TRBD2|TRBV4-1|TRBJ2-1|few
TGCGCCAGCAGCCAAGACTCTAGCGGGGGGGCCAGTGAGCAGTTCTTC
CASSQDSSGGASEQFF
>NA|TRBV5-1|TRBJ2-6|NA
TGCGCCAGCAGCTTGGAGGGGGCTGGGGCCAACGTCCTGACTTTC
CASSLEGAGANVLTF
>NA|TRBV30|TRBJ1-5|NA
TGTGCCTGGAGTTCGGCAGGAGTATATAATAGCAATCAGCCCCAGCATTTT
CAWSSAGVYNSNQPQHF
>TRBD2|TRBV30|TRBJ2-3|NA
TGTGCCTGGAGTGTTAGCGGGAATACGCAGTATTTT
CAWSVSGNTQYF
>NA|TRBV5-1|TRBJ2-2|NA
TGCGCCAGCAGCTTGGTCCTGGGGGAGGCCGGGGAGCTGTTTTTT
CASSLVLGEAGELFF
>NA|TRBV24-1|TRBJ1-5|NA
TGTGCCACCAGTGATTTGGGGGCAGGGCCCGGGCCCCAGCATTTT
CATSDLGAGPGPQHF
>NA|TRBV7-2|TRBJ1-5|once
TGTGCCAGCAGCTTACTCGCGAATCAGCCCCAGCATTTT
CASSLLANQPQHF
>NA|TRBV21-1|TRBJ2-7|NA
TGTGCCAGCACCCCGTTCCGTAGCGGGGAGTCCTACGAGCAGTACTTC
CASTPFRSGESYEQYF
>NA|TRBV7-3|TRBJ1-1|NA
TGTGCCAGCAGCCCATATGGGCGGGTAGAAAACACTGAAGCTTTCTTT
CASSPYGRVENTEAFF
>NA|TRBV18|TRBJ1-1|NA
TGTGCCAGCTCACCACCTAGCTCAGGGAACACTGAAGCTTTCTTT
CASSPPSSGNTEAFF
>NA|TRBV7-9|TRBJ1-5|few
TGTGCCAGCGACAGTGACGGCAATCAGCCCCAGCATTTT
CASDSDGNQPQHF